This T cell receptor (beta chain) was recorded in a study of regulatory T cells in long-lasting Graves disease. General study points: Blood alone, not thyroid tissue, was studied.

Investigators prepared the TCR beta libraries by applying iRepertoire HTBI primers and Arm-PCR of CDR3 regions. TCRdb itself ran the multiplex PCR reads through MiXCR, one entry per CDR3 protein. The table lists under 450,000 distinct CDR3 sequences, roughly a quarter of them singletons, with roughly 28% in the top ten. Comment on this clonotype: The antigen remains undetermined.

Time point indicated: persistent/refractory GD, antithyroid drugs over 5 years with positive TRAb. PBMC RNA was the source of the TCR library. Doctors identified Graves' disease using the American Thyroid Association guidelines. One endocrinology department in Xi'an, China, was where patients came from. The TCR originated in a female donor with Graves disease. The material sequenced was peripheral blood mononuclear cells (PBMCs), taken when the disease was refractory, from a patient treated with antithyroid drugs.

CDR3 DNA sequence: TGCAGTGCCCCATTGATGTCGCGGTACTGTGGCTACACCTTC. Translated: CSAPLMSRYCGYTF. The chain has TRBV20-1 and TRBJ1-2; D unresolved. CDR1 is DFQATT and CDR2 is SNEGSKA in the germline V gene (reference sequence). This CDR3 comprises 14 residues. Trimming shortened V by 6 bases and J by 7 bases, and 21 bases separated the two germline ends.